This TCR beta chain was sequenced during a study of blood T cell repertoires in COVID-19. Study as a whole: Nucleic acid was either cDNA or gDNA, and it came from T cells, B-cell-depleted T cells, or PBMCs.

Ages ranged from about 18 to 100 years, with residence in 20 to 30 US areas. Assignments of participants to cohorts depended upon their own reported clinical history. The study counted Cohort 3 donors as recovered given two negative PCRs, clearance, or symptom resolution. Data came from immunoSEQ multiplex PCR; TCRdb stores just in-frame clones and leaves some out. The sample yields about 140,000 clones, nearly 80% seen once. This CDR3 is built from 19 residues. This clonotype was sampled from a woman aged 45-59 years who had recovered from COVID-19. The sample taken for sequencing was PBMCs or T cells enriched from blood (not recorded which). The chain carries TRBV12-2 and TRBJ2-5; whether TRBD2, the table's D call, matches the DNA was not checked. TRBV12-2 represents a pseudogene. DNA of the CDR3: TGTGCAAGTCGCTTAGGGTCGGCGACCGAGGGATTCAGCGGGGAGACCCAGTACTTC. Translating it yields CASRLGSATEGFSGETQYF.